A single sample is the source of the 2 T cell receptor beta chains below, sequenced in a study of radiotherapy plus CTLA-4 blockade in lung cancer. This table comes from immunoSEQ multiplex PCR, and its TCRdb copy is limited to in-frame clones, with some not included. Here the sample spans about 56,000 clones, approximately 79% being singletons. The sequenced sample was peripheral blood, obtained from a patient treated with radiotherapy plus ipilimumab. The origin of the receptors is a human donor with non-small cell lung cancer who had a complete response to radiotherapy plus ipilimumab.

A note on this clone: A read error may account for a junction end that differs from germline. The chain uses TRBV18 and TRBJ1-2; no reliable D call. The CDR3 consists of 13 residues. CDR1 and CDR2 from the germline V gene are KGHSH and LQKENI. CDR3 in amino acids: CASSPTGNYDYTF. In DNA form, the CDR3 reads TGTGCCAGCTCACCGACGGGAAACTATGACTACACCTTC. Complete variable domain (other parts from reference TRBV18 and TRBJ1-2): NAGVMQNPRHLVRRRGQEARLRCSPMKGHSHVYWYRQLPEEGLKFMVYLQKENIIDESGMPKERFSAEFPKEGPSILRIQQVVRGDSAAYFCASSPTGNYDYTFGSGTRLTVV.

The V call is TRBV5-1, the J call TRBJ2-3, with D possibly matching TRBD2 (6 bases). V dropped 4 bases and J dropped 2 bases, with 17 bases sitting between them. The CDR3 runs to 16 residues. Germline-derived CDR1 and CDR2 are SGHRS and YFSETQ. The CDR3 DNA follows: TGCGCCAGCAGCCCTGGACTCCGCGGGGCCACAGATACGCAGTATTTT. Protein product: CASSPGLRGATDTQYF.